The clone carrying this T cell receptor beta chain appeared a few times. Trimming took off 4 bases at V and 2 bases at J, with 15 bases between the two ends. The CDR3 covers 15 residues. Per germline, CDR1 SGHRS and CDR2 YFSETQ. TCRdb recomputed calls from the RT-PCR reads with MiXCR, one row per CDR3 protein. The table includes more than 600,000 distinct CDR3 sequences, approximately 18% detected once. The sample originates from a study of response to subunit inactivated influenza vaccine. Sequenced material: PBMCs from blood, taken around 5 days after vaccination. V usage is TRBV5-1 and J usage is TRBJ2-5, with D uncertain. The sequence came from a man aged 45-65 years who received an inactivated influenza vaccine. The CDR3 DNA sequence: TGCGCCAGCAGCCCGGAGCCAACCCTACAAGAGACCCAGTACTTC. Its protein is CASSPEPTLQETQYF.